This T cell receptor beta chain stems from a study of blood T cell repertoires in COVID-19. Study-wide context: Both acute and convalescent COVID-19 samples were obtained from the United States, Italy and Spain. The cDNA or gDNA used as material had been derived from T cells, B-cell-depleted T cells, or PBMCs.

This CDR3 has 13 residues. This clone has just one count. This table comes from immunoSEQ multiplex PCR, and its TCRdb copy is limited to in-frame clones, with some not included. The data hold over 600,000 clones, with 90% observed a single time. The material sequenced was peripheral blood. This chain connects TRBV21-1 to TRBJ1-2. TRBV21-1 constitutes a pseudogene. The TCR was taken from a woman aged 18-30 years with acute or convalescent COVID-19. CDR3 protein: CASEDLKIYGYTF. The DNA for the CDR3 is TGTGCCAGCGAGGACTTGAAAATCTATGGCTACACCTTC.